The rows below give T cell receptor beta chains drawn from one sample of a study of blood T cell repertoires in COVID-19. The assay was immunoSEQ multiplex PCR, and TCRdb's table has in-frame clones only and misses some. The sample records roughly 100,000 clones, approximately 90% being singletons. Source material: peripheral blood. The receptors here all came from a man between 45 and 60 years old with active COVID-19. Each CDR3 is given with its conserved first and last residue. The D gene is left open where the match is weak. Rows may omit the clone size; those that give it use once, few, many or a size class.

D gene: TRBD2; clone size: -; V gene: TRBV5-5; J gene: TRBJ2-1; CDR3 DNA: TGTGCCAGCAGCATCACTAGCGGAAGCTCCTACAATGAGCAGTTCTTC; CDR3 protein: CASSITSGSSYNEQFF
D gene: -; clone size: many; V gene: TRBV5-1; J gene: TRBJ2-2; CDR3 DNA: TGCGCCAGCAGCTTGTTCCGGAACACCGGGGAGCTGTTTTTT; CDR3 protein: CASSLFRNTGELFF
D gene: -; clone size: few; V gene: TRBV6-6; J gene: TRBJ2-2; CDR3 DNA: TGTGCCAGCAGTTTTTTAACCGGGGAGCTGTTTTTT; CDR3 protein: CASSFLTGELFF
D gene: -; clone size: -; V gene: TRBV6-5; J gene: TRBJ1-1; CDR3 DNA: TGTGCCAGCAGTTACCGGGAGGCAAACCCGAACACTGAAGCTTTCTTT; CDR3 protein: CASSYREANPNTEAFF
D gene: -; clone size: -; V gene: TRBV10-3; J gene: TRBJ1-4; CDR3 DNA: TGTGCCATCAGTGAGCTCCGAGTAAATGAAAAACTGTTTTTT; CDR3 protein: CAISELRVNEKLFF
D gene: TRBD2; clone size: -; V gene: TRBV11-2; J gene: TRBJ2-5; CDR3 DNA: TGTGCCAGCAGCCCAGGACTAGGCGGGTATCCGGAGACCCAGTACTTC; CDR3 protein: CASSPGLGGYPETQYF
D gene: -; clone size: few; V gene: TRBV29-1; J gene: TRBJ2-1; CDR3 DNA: TGCAGCGTTGCACGGGGGTCCTACAATGAGCAGTTCTTC; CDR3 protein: CSVARGSYNEQFF
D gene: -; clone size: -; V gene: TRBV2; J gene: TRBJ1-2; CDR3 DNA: TGTGCCAGCCAAGTTCTGATGGGGGGAACGAAAGGCTACACCTTC; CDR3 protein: CASQVLMGGTKGYTF
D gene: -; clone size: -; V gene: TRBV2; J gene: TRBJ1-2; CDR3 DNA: TGTGCCAGCAGTGAACTGTTAGTCCAGGGTCATGGCTACACCTTC; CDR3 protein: CASSELLVQGHGYTF
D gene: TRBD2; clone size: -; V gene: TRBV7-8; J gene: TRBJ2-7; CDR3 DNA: TGTGCCAGCAGCTTTGGGGGGGGAGCTGTCTCCTACGAGCAGTACTTC; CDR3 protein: CASSFGGGAVSYEQYF
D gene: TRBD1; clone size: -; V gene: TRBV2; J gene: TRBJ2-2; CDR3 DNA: TGTGCCAGCAGGGAAACAGGGGTCTACACCGGGGAGCTGTTTTTT; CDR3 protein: CASRETGVYTGELFF
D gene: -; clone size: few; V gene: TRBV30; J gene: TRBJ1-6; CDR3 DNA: TGTGCCTGGTCTTCCGGTTTCAATTCACCCCTCCACTTT; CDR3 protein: CAWSSGFNSPLHF
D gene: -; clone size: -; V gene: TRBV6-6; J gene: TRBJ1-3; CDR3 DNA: TGTGCCAGCAGGTTATTGGAGGTTGGGCACACCATATATTTT; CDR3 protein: CASRLLEVGHTIYF
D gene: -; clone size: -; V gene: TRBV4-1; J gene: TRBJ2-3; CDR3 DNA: TGCGCCAGCAGCCAAGAAGGAGGAGGAAACACAGATACGCAGTATTTT; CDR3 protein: CASSQEGGGNTDTQYF
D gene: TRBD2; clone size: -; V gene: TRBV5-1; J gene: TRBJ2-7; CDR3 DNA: TGCGCCAGCAGCCGGGGGGACTCCTACGAGCAGTACTTC; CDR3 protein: CASSRGDSYEQYF
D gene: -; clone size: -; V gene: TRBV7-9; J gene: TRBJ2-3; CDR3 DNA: TGTGCCAGCAGCTTTTTTCTCGCAGGTACAGATACGCAGTATTTT; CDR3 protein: CASSFFLAGTDTQYF
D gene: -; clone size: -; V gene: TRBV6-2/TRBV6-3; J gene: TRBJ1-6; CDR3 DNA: TGTGCCAGCAGTAGGACAAGACAGAATTCACCCCTCCACTTT; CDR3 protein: CASSRTRQNSPLHF
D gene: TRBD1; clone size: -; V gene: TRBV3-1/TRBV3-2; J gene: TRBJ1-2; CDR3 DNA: TGTGCCAGCAGCCAAGAGGACAGGGGCTATGGCTACACCTTC; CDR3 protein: CASSQEDRGYGYTF
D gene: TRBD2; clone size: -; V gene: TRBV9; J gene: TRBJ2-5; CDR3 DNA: TGTGCCAGCAGCGTAGGTAGCGGGGGCTTGGAGACCCAGTACTTC; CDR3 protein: CASSVGSGGLETQYF
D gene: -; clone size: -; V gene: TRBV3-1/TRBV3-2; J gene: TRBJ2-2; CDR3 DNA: TGTGCCAGCAGCCAGAGGACTGTGGGATACACCGGGGAGCTGTTTTTT; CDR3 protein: CASSQRTVGYTGELFF
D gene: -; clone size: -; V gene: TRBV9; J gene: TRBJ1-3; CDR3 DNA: TGTGCCAGCAGCGTGGGGAGGCACTCTGGAAACACCATATATTTT; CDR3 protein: CASSVGRHSGNTIYF
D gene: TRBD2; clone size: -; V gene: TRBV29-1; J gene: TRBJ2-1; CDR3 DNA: TGCAGCGCCTCATCACTAGCGGGGGGGAATGAGCAGTTCTTC; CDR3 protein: CSASSLAGGNEQFF
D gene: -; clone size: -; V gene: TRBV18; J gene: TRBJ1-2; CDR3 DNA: TGTGCCAGCTCACCGACGACAGGCACCTACTATGGCTACACCTTC; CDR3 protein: CASSPTTGTYYGYTF
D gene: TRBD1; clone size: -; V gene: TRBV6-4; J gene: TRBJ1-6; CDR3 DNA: TGTGCCAGCAGTTACTCCGGGACAGGGTATTCACCCCTCCACTTT; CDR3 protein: CASSYSGTGYSPLHF
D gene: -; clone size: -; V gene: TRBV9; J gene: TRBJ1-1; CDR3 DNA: TGTGCCAGCAGCGCGGGCACTGAAGCTTTCTTT; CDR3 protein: CASSAGTEAFF
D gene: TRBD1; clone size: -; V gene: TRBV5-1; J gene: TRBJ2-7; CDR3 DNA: TGCGCCAGCAGCCCAGGGACAGGGGTCTCCTACGAGCAGTACTTC; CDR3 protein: CASSPGTGVSYEQYF
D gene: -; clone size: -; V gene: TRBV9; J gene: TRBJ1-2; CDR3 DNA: TGTGCCAGCAGCGTAGCAGGAGACAGCGCTAACTATGGCTACACCTTC; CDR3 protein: CASSVAGDSANYGYTF
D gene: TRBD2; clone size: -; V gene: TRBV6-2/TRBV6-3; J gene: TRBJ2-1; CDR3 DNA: TGTGCCAGCAGTATTACTAGCGGGGGGGCCTACAATGAGCAGTTCTTC; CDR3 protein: CASSITSGGAYNEQFF
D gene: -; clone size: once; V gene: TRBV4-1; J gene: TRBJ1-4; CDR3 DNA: TGCGCCAGCAGCCACCCAGGGTCGGGTTCGGGTGAAAAACTGTTTTTT; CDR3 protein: CASSHPGSGSGEKLFF
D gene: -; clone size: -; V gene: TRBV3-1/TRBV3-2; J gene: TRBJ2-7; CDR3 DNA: TGTGCCAGCAGCCAAAGGTTCTCAGGGTTCGGGCAGTACTTC; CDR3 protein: CASSQRFSGFGQYF
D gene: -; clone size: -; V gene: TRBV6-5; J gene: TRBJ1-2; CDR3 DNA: TGTGCCAGCAGTTACTCTCCGGAAGGGGTTAACTATGGCTACACCTTC; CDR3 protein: CASSYSPEGVNYGYTF
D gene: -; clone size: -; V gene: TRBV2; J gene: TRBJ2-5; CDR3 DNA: TGTGCCAGCACAGGAGGGTCGGGGGAGACCCAGTACTTC; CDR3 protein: CASTGGSGETQYF
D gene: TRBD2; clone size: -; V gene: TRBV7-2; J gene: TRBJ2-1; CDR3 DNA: TGTGCCAGCAGCTTAAAAGCGGGGGGGCCTGGGAATGAGCAGTTCTTC; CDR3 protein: CASSLKAGGPGNEQFF
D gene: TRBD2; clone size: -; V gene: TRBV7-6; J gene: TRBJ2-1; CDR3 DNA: TGTGCCAGCAGCTTTCCCAAACTAGCGGGGACTGCCCCTAGCTCCTACAATGAGCAGTTCTTC; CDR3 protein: CASSFPKLAGTAPSSYNEQFF
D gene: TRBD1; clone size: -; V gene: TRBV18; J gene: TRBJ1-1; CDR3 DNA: TGTGCCAGCTCCCTGGACAGGGTGTCTGAAGCTTTCTTT; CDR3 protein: CASSLDRVSEAFF
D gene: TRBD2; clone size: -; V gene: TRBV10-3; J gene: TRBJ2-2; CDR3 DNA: TGTGCCATCAGCGGGACTAAGAACACCGGGGAGCTGTTTTTT; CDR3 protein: CAISGTKNTGELFF
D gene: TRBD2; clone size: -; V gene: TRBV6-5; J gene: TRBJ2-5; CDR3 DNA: TGTGCCAGCAGTTACTCCGGGGGGAGGACCCAGTACTTC; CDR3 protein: CASSYSGGRTQYF
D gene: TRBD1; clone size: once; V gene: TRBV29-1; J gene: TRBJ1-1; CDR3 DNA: TGCAGCGTTGTAGGGACAGTGACTGAAGCTTTCTTT; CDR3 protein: CSVVGTVTEAFF
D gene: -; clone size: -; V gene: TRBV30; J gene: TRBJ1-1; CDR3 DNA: TGTGCCGGAGCCCTCCTGAGGAGCACTGAAGCTTTCTTT; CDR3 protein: CAGALLRSTEAFF
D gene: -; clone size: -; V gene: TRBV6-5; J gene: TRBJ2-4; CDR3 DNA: TGTGCCAGCAGTTACTCCGGGACTGAAAACATTCAGTACTTC; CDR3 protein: CASSYSGTENIQYF
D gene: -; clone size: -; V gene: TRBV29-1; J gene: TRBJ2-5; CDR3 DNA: TGCAGCGTTGGGCCCAGGGGTACCAAGAGAACCCAGTACTTC; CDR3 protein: CSVGPRGTKRTQYF
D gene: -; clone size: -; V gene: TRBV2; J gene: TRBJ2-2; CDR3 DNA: TGTGCCAGCCGGGGGATTGAGAACACCGGGGAGCTGTTTTTT; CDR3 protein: CASRGIENTGELFF
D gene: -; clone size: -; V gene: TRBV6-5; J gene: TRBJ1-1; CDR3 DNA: TGTGCCAGCAGTTACACCCCGCCAGGGGCGAACACTGAAGCTTTCTTT; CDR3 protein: CASSYTPPGANTEAFF
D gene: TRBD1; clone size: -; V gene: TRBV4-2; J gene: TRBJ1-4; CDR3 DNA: TGTGCCAGCAGCTACAGGACAGGGAATGAAAAACTGTTTTTT; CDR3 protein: CASSYRTGNEKLFF
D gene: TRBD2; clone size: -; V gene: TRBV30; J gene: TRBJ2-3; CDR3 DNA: TGTGCCTGGAGTGTACAAGTGACTAGCCCAGATACGCAGTATTTT; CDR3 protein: CAWSVQVTSPDTQYF
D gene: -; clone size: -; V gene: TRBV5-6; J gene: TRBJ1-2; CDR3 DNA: TGTGCCAGCAGCTTCGGAAGGGGGGAGGGCCTTGGCTACACCTTC; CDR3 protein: CASSFGRGEGLGYTF
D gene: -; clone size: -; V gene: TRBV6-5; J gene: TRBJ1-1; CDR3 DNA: TGTGCCAGCAGTTCGAGCGGGACAAAGAACACTGAAGCTTTCTTT; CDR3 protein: CASSSSGTKNTEAFF
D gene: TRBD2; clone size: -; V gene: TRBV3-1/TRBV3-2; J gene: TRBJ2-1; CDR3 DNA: TGTGCCAGCAGCTCAGCGGGGGGCGGTAGTGTCTTC; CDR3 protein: CASSSAGGGSVF
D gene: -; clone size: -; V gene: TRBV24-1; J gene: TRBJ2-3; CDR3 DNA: TGTGCAACGACCGACAGTCTCACAGATACGCAGTATTTT; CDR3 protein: CATTDSLTDTQYF
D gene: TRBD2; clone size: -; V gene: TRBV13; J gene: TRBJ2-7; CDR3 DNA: TGTGCCAGCAGCTTAGGGCCTAGCGGGGTGGACGAGCAGTACTTC; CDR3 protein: CASSLGPSGVDEQYF
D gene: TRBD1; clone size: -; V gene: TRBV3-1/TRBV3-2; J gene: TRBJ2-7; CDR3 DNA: TGTGCCAGCAGCCAGTGGGACAGCTACGAGCAGTACTTC; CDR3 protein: CASSQWDSYEQYF
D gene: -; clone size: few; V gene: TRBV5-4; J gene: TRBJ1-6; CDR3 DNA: TGTGCCAGCAGCTTGATGGAGGGAGGACCCCTCCACTTT; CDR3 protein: CASSLMEGGPLHF
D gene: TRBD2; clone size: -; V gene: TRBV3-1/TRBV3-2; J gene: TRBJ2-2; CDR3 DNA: TGTGCCAGCAGCCTCACTAGCGGCAGGACGAACACCGGGGAGCTGTTTTTT; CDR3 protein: CASSLTSGRTNTGELFF